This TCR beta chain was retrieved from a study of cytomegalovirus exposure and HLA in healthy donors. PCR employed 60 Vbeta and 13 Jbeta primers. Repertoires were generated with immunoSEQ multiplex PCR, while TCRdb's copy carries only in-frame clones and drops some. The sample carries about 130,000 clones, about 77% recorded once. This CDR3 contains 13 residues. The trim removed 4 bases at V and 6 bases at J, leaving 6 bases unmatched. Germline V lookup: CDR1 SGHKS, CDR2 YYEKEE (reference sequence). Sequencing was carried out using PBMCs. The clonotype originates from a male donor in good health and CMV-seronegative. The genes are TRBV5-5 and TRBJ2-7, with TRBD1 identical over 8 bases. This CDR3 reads CASSPTGEGEQYF. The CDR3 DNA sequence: TGTGCCAGCAGCCCGACAGGGGAAGGCGAGCAGTACTTC.